The 26 T cell receptor beta chains below were found in one sample sequenced in a study of cytomegalovirus exposure and HLA in healthy donors. The protocol was immunoSEQ multiplex PCR, while the TCRdb copy is restricted to in-frame clones and leaves out a portion. The table has around 69,000 clones, nearly 96% seen once. The material sequenced was PBMCs. All receptors come from a woman between 18 and 29 years old in good health and CMV-seropositive.

The V call is TRBV19, the J call TRBJ2-3; TRBD2 aligns across 8 bases. Germline-derived CDR1 and CDR2 are LNHDA and SQIVND (reference sequence). Losses at the gene ends were 6 bases for V and 0 bases for J; bases not matched to a gene: 5. The CDR3 loop spans 15 amino acids. The CDR3: CASRPLAESTDTQYF. Written as DNA, the CDR3 is TGTGCCAGTAGACCACTAGCGGAAAGCACAGATACGCAGTATTTT.

Only one count was recorded for this clone. The chain has TRBV4-3 and TRBJ1-1, with 7 bases matching TRBD1. With 1 base clipped from V and 1 base from J, the junction kept 3 bases outside the gene matches. The CDR3 contains 15 residues. CDR1 and CDR2 from the germline V gene are LGHNA and YSLEER. The CDR3 sequence is CASSQGTGENTEAFF. The DNA of the CDR3 is TGCGCCAGCAGCCAAGGGACAGGAGAGAACACTGAAGCTTTCTTT.

The chain recombines TRBV28 with TRBJ2-1; a possible D gene is TRBD2 (5 bases). V was clipped by 6 bases and J by 12 bases, with 24 bases between them. Germline CDR1 MDHEN, CDR2 SYDVKM. The CDR3 is 15 residues long. The chain's CDR3 is CASSVETGPRGVQFF. In DNA form, the CDR3 reads TGTGCCAGCAGCGTAGAAACCGGGCCCCGGGGTGTGCAGTTCTTC. The full variable domain, in which reference TRBV28 and TRBJ2-1 provide the parts outside the CDR3, is DVKVTQSSRYLVKRTGEKVFLECVQDMDHENMFWYRQDPGLGLRLIYFSYDVKMKEKGDIPEGYSVSREKKERFSLILESASTNQTSMYLCASSVETGPRGVQFFGPGTRLTVL.

The J gene is TRBJ2-5, the V gene TRBV5-4, with D possibly matching TRBD1 (6 bases). CDR1 and CDR2 from the germline V gene are SGHNT and YYREEE (reference sequence). V shed 3 bases and J shed 0 bases, with 9 bases lying between them. CDR3 size: 14 residues. CDR3: CASSWGRNQETQYF. CDR3 bases: TGTGCCAGCAGCTGGGGGCGGAACCAAGAGACCCAGTACTTC.

The genes are TRBV7-2 and TRBJ2-6; 8 bases fit TRBD2. Trimming removed 5 bases from V and 0 bases from J; junction bases left unmatched: 9. The CDR3 has 18 residues. CDR1 SGHTA and CDR2 FQGNSA come from the germline V gene. The CDR3 loop is CASSAFLAGSSGANVLTF. In DNA form, the CDR3 reads TGTGCCAGCAGCGCATTCCTAGCGGGCTCCTCTGGGGCCAACGTCCTGACTTTC. The full variable domain, rest sourced from reference TRBV7-2 and TRBJ2-6, is GAGVSQSPSNKVTEKGKDVELRCDPISGHTALYWYRQSLGQGLEFLIYFQGNSAPDKSGLPSDRFSAERTGGSVSTLTIQRTQQEDSAVYLCASSAFLAGSSGANVLTFGAGSRLTVL.

This sequence joins TRBV14 and TRBJ2-3; 7 positions agree with TRBD2. The CDR3 is 13 amino acids. The V and J ends lost 1 base and 6 bases, in that order; junction bases with no gene match: 1. Germline CDR1 SGHDN, CDR2 FVKESK. The CDR3 region has the DNA TGTGCCAGCAGCCAAGTCGGGAGGGATACGCAGTATTTT. Its protein is CASSQVGRDTQYF. Combining the CDR3 with reference TRBV14 and TRBJ2-3 gives the whole variable domain EAGVTQFPSHSVIEKGQTVTLRCDPISGHDNLYWYRRVMGKEIKFLLHFVKESKQDESGMPNNRFLAERTGGTYSTLKVQPAELEDSGVYFCASSQVGRDTQYFGPGTRLTVL.

V is TRBV27 and J is TRBJ1-1, with D maybe TRBD1 (5 bases). The CDR3 runs 14 residues. Germline CDR1 MNHEY, CDR2 SMNVEV (reference sequence). The germline V and J ends were trimmed by 6 bases and 1 base, with 12 bases remaining between them. The CDR3 reads CASSLGAGNTEAFF. Written as DNA, the CDR3 is TGTGCCAGCAGCCTAGGGGCAGGGAACACTGAAGCTTTCTTT.

This clone has only a few counts. This chain joins TRBV19 and TRBJ2-1; 11 bases map to TRBD1. Trimming cost V 5 bases and J 10 bases; bases outside gene matches: 4. Germline assignment: CDR1 LNHDA and CDR2 SQIVND (reference sequence). The CDR3 loop spans 13 amino acids. The DNA of the CDR3 is TGTGCCAGTAGTCTTGGGACAGGGGGAGAGCAGTTCTTC. Amino acids: CASSLGTGGEQFF. Combining the CDR3 with reference TRBV19 and TRBJ2-1 gives the whole variable domain DGGITQSPKYLFRKEGQNVTLSCEQNLNHDAMYWYRQDPGQGLRLIYYSQIVNDFQKGDIAEGYSVSREKKESFPLTVTSAQKNPTAFYLCASSLGTGGEQFFGPGTRLTVL.

This sequence joins TRBV27 and TRBJ1-5; D is undetermined. The CDR3 totals 12 residues. The V gene's germline CDR1 is MNHEY and CDR2 SMNVEV (reference sequence). The V gene lost 3 bases and the J gene lost 5 bases, with 5 bases spanning the gap. The CDR3: CASSFQDQPQHF. In DNA, the CDR3 is TGTGCCAGCAGTTTCCAGGATCAGCCCCAGCATTTT.

The chain recombines TRBV19 with TRBJ1-3, with unresolved D. Germline loops: CDR1 LNHDA, CDR2 SQIVND (reference sequence). The CDR3 is 15 amino acids. Trimming removed 7 bases from V and 0 bases from J, with 13 bases in between. CDR3 loop: CASTLDWTSGNTIYF. The CDR3 bases are TGTGCCAGTACCCTGGACTGGACCTCTGGAAACACCATATATTTT.

The gene calls are TRBV7-9 and TRBJ2-4; TRBD2 aligns across 8 bases. Germline-derived CDR1 and CDR2 are SEHNR and FQNEAQ (reference sequence). This CDR3 spans 12 amino acids. Losses at the gene ends were 5 bases for V and 6 bases for J; bases not matched to a gene: 0. CDR3 sequence (DNA): TGTGCCAGCAGCCGGGGGGGAAACATTCAGTACTTC. Translating it yields CASSRGGNIQYF. The full variable domain, with the rest looked up from reference TRBV7-9 and TRBJ2-4, is DTGVSQNPRHKITKRGQNVTFRCDPISEHNRLYWYRQTLGQGPEFLTYFQNEAQLEKSRLLSDRFSAERPKGSFSTLEIQRTEQGDSAMYLCASSRGGNIQYFGAGTRLSVL.

The chain is built from TRBV4-1 and TRBJ1-2; TRBD1 matches 7 bases. The CDR3 extends over 18 amino acids. V lost 0 bases, J lost 7 bases, and 17 bases stayed unmatched. The germline V gene has CDR1 MGHRA and CDR2 YSYEKL. CDR3 amino acids: CASSQERGGVGPSSGYTF. The DNA of the CDR3 is TGCGCCAGCAGCCAAGAGCGAGGGGGCGTAGGGCCATCATCTGGCTACACCTTC.

The V and J genes are TRBV4-1 and TRBJ2-7, with 9 bases identical to TRBD2. This CDR3 contains 16 residues. J gave up 4 bases and V 4 bases, and 11 bases lay outside the gene matches. Looked up from germline, CDR1 is MGHRA and CDR2 is YSYEKL. DNA for the CDR3: TGCGCCAGCAGCCGGGTAGCGGGGGAGTACGTTTACGAGCAGTACTTC. Residues: CASSRVAGEYVYEQYF.

This chain joins TRBV6-1 and TRBJ2-7, with a weak D call TRBD1 (5 bases). Germline V gives CDR1 MNHNS, CDR2 SASEGT. Deletions cut 0 bases from V and 4 bases from J, with 19 bases between. The CDR3 is made up of 17 amino acids. The CDR3 region is CASSEAMWAGNSYEQYF. CDR3 bases: TGTGCCAGCAGTGAAGCAATGTGGGCAGGGAATAGTTACGAGCAGTACTTC.

The CDR3 region is CASSLAAGAYEQYF. As DNA, the CDR3 is TGTGCCAGCAGCTTAGCAGCGGGAGCCTACGAGCAGTACTTC. This chain joins TRBV7-9 and TRBJ2-7, with 8 positions matching TRBD2. The CDR3 runs 14 residues. V trimming: 0 bases; J trimming: 2 bases; junction bases outside the gene matches: 0. Germline CDR1 and CDR2: SEHNR and FQNEAQ (reference sequence).

This chain joins TRBV28 and TRBJ2-5; a weak D match, TRBD1 (7 bases). V was cut by 11 bases and J by 2 bases, with 18 bases left in between. The CDR3 has 14 residues. Per the germline V gene, CDR1 is MDHEN and CDR2 is SYDVKM. The CDR3, as DNA: TGTGCCTCCGAAATCCAGGGGGGACAAGAGACCCAGTACTTC. It translates to CASEIQGGQETQYF.

The rearrangement links TRBV13 to TRBJ2-5; 11 bases are shared with TRBD1. From germline, CDR1 is PRHDT and CDR2 FYEKMQ (reference sequence). The V and J ends lost 2 bases and 4 bases, in that order; junction bases with no gene match: 6. The CDR3 length is 16 residues. DNA for the CDR3: TGTGCCAGCAGCTTACCCGGACAGGGGGCTGGAGAGACCCAGTACTTC. Protein: CASSLPGQGAGETQYF.

The chain employs TRBV7-9 and TRBJ2-7; weak D call: TRBD2 (6 bases). CDR3 length: 13 residues. Germline V gives CDR1 SEHNR, CDR2 FQNEAQ (reference sequence). V was trimmed by 8 bases and J by 7 bases, leaving 18 bases between them. CDR3 DNA sequence: TGTGCCAGCGGTAGCGGACTCGGGGGTGAGCAGTACTTC. Amino acids: CASGSGLGGEQYF.

The V call is TRBV9, the J call TRBJ2-1; TRBD2 aligns across 13 bases. CDR1 and CDR2 (germline): SGDLS, YYNGEE. This CDR3 region has 17 residues. The V and J ends lost 4 bases and 8 bases, in that order; junction bases with no gene match: 12. CDR3 amino acids: CASSINPGLAGFDEQFF. The DNA of the CDR3 is TGTGCCAGCAGCATAAATCCGGGACTAGCGGGATTCGATGAGCAGTTCTTC. The full variable domain, its missing parts supplied by reference TRBV9 and TRBJ2-1, is DSGVTQTPKHLITATGQRVTLRCSPRSGDLSVYWYQQSLDQGLQFLIQYYNGEERAKGNILERFSAQQFPDLHSELNLSSLELGDSALYFCASSINPGLAGFDEQFFGPGTRLTVL.

The CDR3 reads CASSVGHLGGSYEQYF. CDR3 DNA sequence: TGTGCCAGCAGCGTAGGCCACCTAGGGGGCTCCTACGAGCAGTACTTC. This chain uses TRBV9 with TRBJ2-7; perhaps TRBD1 as D (6 bases). CDR1 and CDR2 (germline): SGDLS, YYNGEE. Trimming stripped 0 bases from V and 0 bases from J, with 13 bases between. The CDR3 totals 16 residues.

The V and J genes are TRBV19 and TRBJ1-1; TRBD1 is a possible D gene (5 bases). V lost 1 base to trimming and J lost 4 bases, with 10 bases between them. Looked up from germline, CDR1 is LNHDA and CDR2 is SQIVND (reference sequence). This CDR3 has 14 amino acids. This chain's CDR3 is CASSIGTGPTEAFF. The CDR3 region has the DNA TGTGCCAGTAGTATAGGAACAGGACCCACTGAAGCTTTCTTT.

This clone was seen a single time. Within the sample, other DNA sequences also encode this same CDR3. The CDR3 region is CASSQDPEETQYF. The CDR3 region has the DNA TGCGCCAGCAGCCAAGATCCAGAAGAGACCCAGTACTTC. The V call is TRBV4-3, the J call TRBJ2-5; D unclear. V lost 0 bases, J lost 3 bases, and 5 bases lay in between. Looked up from germline, CDR1 is LGHNA and CDR2 is YSLEER. The length of the CDR3 is 13 residues.

The V gene is TRBV6-5, the J gene TRBJ1-1; tentative D call: TRBD1 (5 bases). This CDR3 has 14 residues. V lost 4 bases, J lost 0 bases, and 9 bases lay in between. CDR1 and CDR2 from the germline V gene are MNHEY and SVGAGI. The DNA for the CDR3 is TGTGCCAGCAGTTCGACAGTTATGAACACTGAAGCTTTCTTT. This encodes CASSSTVMNTEAFF.

This rearrangement joins TRBV2 to TRBJ2-7, with 10 positions matching TRBD1. V shed 5 bases, J shed 8 bases, and the junction held 15 bases outside the gene matches. Germline V lookup: CDR1 SNHLY, CDR2 FYNNEI. This CDR3 has 16 amino acids. The CDR3 DNA is TGTGCCAGCAGTCGACCGACAGGGGGCGAACTCTCTCAGCAGTACTTC. Protein product: CASSRPTGGELSQQYF.

Concerning this clone: This CDR3 is also generated by other DNA sequences in the sample. The chain couples TRBV5-4 to TRBJ2-3; 7 positions agree with TRBD2. Germline V gene lookup returns CDR1 SGHNT and CDR2 YYREEE (reference sequence). J gave up 2 bases and V 2 bases, and 2 bases lay outside the gene matches. The CDR3 is 14 residues long. CDR3 residues: CASSLGLVTDTQYF. DNA for the CDR3: TGTGCCAGCAGCTTAGGACTAGTCACAGATACGCAGTATTTT.

CDR3 sequence reads: CASRSRAGPSYEQYF. In nucleotides, the CDR3 is TGTGCCAGCAGATCTAGAGCGGGACCCTCTTACGAGCAGTACTTC. J is TRBJ2-7 and V is TRBV28; 7 nucleotides match TRBD2. This CDR3 region has 15 residues. Germline assignment: CDR1 MDHEN and CDR2 SYDVKM. Unmatched junction bases numbered 12, after V lost 6 bases and J lost 4 bases.